What follows is one T cell receptor beta chain and its context. The data are from a study of cytomegalovirus exposure and HLA in healthy donors. The PCR used 60 Vbeta and 13 Jbeta primers. The assay was immunoSEQ multiplex PCR, and TCRdb's table has in-frame clones only and misses some. The table records roughly 160,000 clones, 80% to 90% of them present only once. Germline CDR1 MNHNS, CDR2 SASEGT. There are 13 residues in the CDR3. The receptor was isolated from a man between 18 and 29 years old in good health and CMV-seropositive. Sequenced: PBMCs. This chain links TRBV6-1 with TRBJ2-5; 8 nucleotides match TRBD2. With the DNA end fitting TRBJ2-7 better, the J assignment may be wrong. Here the CDR3 reads CASSGLATDEQYF. In DNA, the CDR3 is TGTGCCAGCAGCGGACTAGCTACCGACGAGCAGTACTTC.